This is a list of T cell receptor beta chains from one sample in a study of blood T cell repertoires in COVID-19. Clones were sequenced by immunoSEQ multiplex PCR, and TCRdb holds only the in-frame ones, with some missing. The sample lists hundreds of thousands of clones, over 80% occurring once. Sequenced input: PBMCs or T cells enriched from blood (not recorded which). These receptors were collected from a woman in her thirties or forties who had recovered from COVID-19. Both conserved end residues are part of each CDR3.

J gene: TRBJ2-1; V gene: TRBV6-2/TRBV6-3; CDR3 protein: CASSPPSGVIYNEQFF
J gene: TRBJ1-1; V gene: TRBV5-1; CDR3 protein: CASSATTGGGTEAFF
J gene: TRBJ2-1; V gene: TRBV5-1; CDR3 protein: CASSLSAREGMDREQFF
J gene: TRBJ2-5; V gene: TRBV19; CDR3 protein: CASTGGGRETQYF
J gene: TRBJ2-1; V gene: TRBV28; CDR3 protein: CASRSTGKEFF
J gene: TRBJ1-2; V gene: TRBV7-9; CDR3 protein: CASSTHRDGYTF
J gene: TRBJ2-2; V gene: TRBV3-1/TRBV3-2; CDR3 protein: CASSQEIAGGLNTGELFF
J gene: TRBJ2-1; V gene: TRBV24-1; CDR3 protein: CATSDGDSSSYNEQFF
J gene: TRBJ2-1; V gene: TRBV9; CDR3 protein: CASSVSPGSYNEQFF
J gene: TRBJ2-1; V gene: TRBV4-3; CDR3 protein: CASRLAEINLGAYNEQFF
J gene: TRBJ2-6; V gene: TRBV7-2; CDR3 protein: CASSLVLLAGGSGANVLTF
J gene: TRBJ1-2; V gene: TRBV4-1; CDR3 protein: CASSQDLSFGYGYTF
J gene: TRBJ2-2; V gene: TRBV10-3; CDR3 protein: CAISPGTSYAGELFF
J gene: TRBJ1-2; V gene: TRBV19; CDR3 protein: CASSNHGTGGDGYTF
J gene: TRBJ1-5; V gene: TRBV27; CDR3 protein: CASSLRTGNQPQHF
J gene: TRBJ2-3; V gene: TRBV29-1; CDR3 protein: CSVEDAAGGRPDTQYF
J gene: TRBJ2-1; V gene: TRBV9; CDR3 protein: CASSVETSENPYNEQFF
J gene: TRBJ1-1; V gene: TRBV30; CDR3 protein: CAWSAWYRADTEAFF
J gene: TRBJ2-3; V gene: TRBV15; CDR3 protein: CATSMASGSTDTQYF
J gene: TRBJ1-3; V gene: TRBV18; CDR3 protein: CASSPGQGPGNTIYF
J gene: TRBJ1-2; V gene: TRBV28; CDR3 protein: CASSAENYGYTF
J gene: TRBJ1-2; V gene: TRBV11-2; CDR3 protein: CASTSYRTGTYGYTF
J gene: TRBJ1-2; V gene: TRBV6-5; CDR3 protein: CASSQGALDGYTF
J gene: TRBJ1-1; V gene: TRBV2; CDR3 protein: CASRTDRVMVFF
J gene: TRBJ2-1; V gene: TRBV30; CDR3 protein: CAWGPGSSGLGNEQFF
J gene: TRBJ1-1; V gene: TRBV20-1; CDR3 protein: CSASSTGTREAFF
J gene: TRBJ1-6; V gene: TRBV15; CDR3 protein: CATKTGVSSYNSPLHF
J gene: TRBJ1-1; V gene: TRBV28; CDR3 protein: CASSSRDRRTTEAFF
J gene: TRBJ2-1; V gene: TRBV6-1; CDR3 protein: CASSEARSSEQFF
J gene: TRBJ2-2; V gene: TRBV4-2; CDR3 protein: CASSLWGGDIADGELFF
J gene: TRBJ2-1; V gene: TRBV27; CDR3 protein: CASSSGTSGSEFF
J gene: TRBJ2-7; V gene: TRBV27; CDR3 protein: CASSLQPSSYEQYF
J gene: TRBJ2-2; V gene: TRBV15; CDR3 protein: CATSRDRYYTGELFF
J gene: TRBJ2-2; V gene: TRBV9; CDR3 protein: CASSVTGAVPGELFF
J gene: TRBJ2-1; V gene: TRBV9; CDR3 protein: CASSLELAGAYNEQFF
J gene: TRBJ2-5; V gene: TRBV3-1/TRBV3-2; CDR3 protein: CASGRYAQETQYF
J gene: TRBJ1-1; V gene: TRBV10-3; CDR3 protein: CAISEWANTEAFF
J gene: TRBJ2-7; V gene: TRBV18; CDR3 protein: CASSSQQGGGYEQYF
J gene: TRBJ2-5; V gene: TRBV29-1; CDR3 protein: CSVTSQETQYF
J gene: TRBJ1-4; V gene: TRBV5-1; CDR3 protein: CASRYGTGTEKLFF
J gene: TRBJ2-1; V gene: TRBV9; CDR3 protein: CASSAGRGGYNEQFF
J gene: TRBJ2-1; V gene: TRBV5-1; CDR3 protein: CASSLEGRAYNEQFF
J gene: TRBJ2-2; V gene: TRBV7-3; CDR3 protein: CASSRDRGGAETGELFF
J gene: TRBJ1-1; V gene: TRBV10-3; CDR3 protein: CAISLGQTEAFF
J gene: TRBJ1-2; V gene: TRBV28; CDR3 protein: CASRLQGARFGYTF
J gene: TRBJ2-1; V gene: TRBV3-1/TRBV3-2; CDR3 protein: CASSRGDRENEQFF
J gene: TRBJ1-1; V gene: TRBV19; CDR3 protein: CASSIEGTGFGVAEAFF
J gene: TRBJ2-7; V gene: TRBV7-2; CDR3 protein: CASSLALQGADPFF
J gene: TRBJ1-2; V gene: TRBV3-1/TRBV3-2; CDR3 protein: CATRTVSGYTF
J gene: TRBJ2-1; V gene: TRBV9; CDR3 protein: CASSAYRPQGTYNEQFF
J gene: TRBJ1-1; V gene: TRBV12-3/TRBV12-4; CDR3 protein: CASRGLENTEAFF
J gene: TRBJ1-1; V gene: TRBV5-1; CDR3 protein: CASSTRENTEAFF
J gene: TRBJ2-2; V gene: TRBV10-3; CDR3 protein: CATLNPGGTGELFF